Sequencing of this TCR beta chain was carried out in a study of T cell repertoires in cytomegalovirus infection. TCRdb itself ran the reads through MiXCR, one entry per CDR3 protein. The sample lists more than 110,000 distinct CDR3 sequences, 30% to 40% occurring once. Worth noting for this clonotype: Antigen unknown. A junction boundary mismatches the germline segment, possibly from a read error.

The receptor's source is a human donor in good health (CMV status not recorded). Some clones in this sample may be carry-over from other donors' samples. The sequences come from CD8+ T cells from cultured PBMCs, collected from culture after CMV antigen stimulation.

Written as DNA, the CDR3 is TGTGCCAGCAGCCCTAGCGGGGGAAGCTCCTACGTGCAGTACTTC. Translation gives CASSPSGGSSYVQYF. The chain couples TRBV7-8 to TRBJ2-7, with TRBD2 matching over 10 bases. The CDR3 has 15 amino acids. The germline gives CDR1 SGHVS, CDR2 FQNEAQ.